These 4 T cell receptor beta chains were all obtained from the same sample, sequenced in a study of tumor-infiltrating lymphocytes in glioblastoma multiforme. TCR beta libraries were built from RNA through three nested multiplex PCR rounds using modified ARM-PCR. TCRdb recomputed calls from the multiplex PCR reads with MiXCR, one row per CDR3 protein. The sample lists under 35,000 distinct CDR3 sequences, about 58% seen once, with around 34% in the top ten. Source material: brain tumor tissue. Receptor source: a male donor with glioblastoma.

This clonotype has just one count. This may be a read error, as it is one base from a much larger clone. The rearrangement links TRBV28 to TRBJ1-2, with no clear D. With 5 bases removed from V and 7 bases from J, the gap between germline ends came to 17 bases. Germline V gene sequence: CDR1 MDHEN, CDR2 SYDVKM. The CDR3 loop spans 14 amino acids. The CDR3 nucleotides are TGTGCCAGCAGTCAAGCTTGGTCCTTTATTGGCTACACCTTC. Protein sequence: CASSQAWSFIGYTF.

There are a few counts of this clonotype. This sequence may be a read error, since a much larger clone differs from it by one base. The genes are TRBV12-3 or TRBV12-4 and TRBJ2-5, with TRBD1 matching over 7 bases. CDR3 length: 15 amino acids. The CDR3 DNA sequence: TGTGTCAGCAGTCGCCGAGACAGGGTAACGGAGACCCAGTACTTC. This translates into CVSSRRDRVTETQYF.

This clonotype was recorded many times. As DNA, the CDR3 is TGTGCCAGCAGTCCGGGACGGTCCTACGAGCAGTACTTC. Encoded protein: CASSPGRSYEQYF. This chain connects TRBV6-6 to TRBJ2-7; either TRBD1 or TRBD2 may fit D (5 bases each). V lost 5 bases and J lost 1, with 9 bases in between. The V gene's germline CDR1 is MNHNY and CDR2 SVGAGI (reference sequence). The CDR3 is 13 amino acids.

Worth noting for this clonotype: A read error may be the cause here, since a much bigger clone is one base away. The chain couples TRBV28 to TRBJ2-7, with 13 bases lining up with TRBD2. V shed 5 bases, J shed 6 bases, and the junction held 7 bases outside the gene matches. The CDR3 contains 15 residues. From germline, CDR1 is MDHEN and CDR2 SYDVKM. Here the CDR3 reads CASSSTGLAGREQYF. CDR3 in DNA: TGTGCCAGCAGTAGCACGGGACTAGCGGGACGCGAGCAGTACTTC.